Listed here are 32 T cell receptor beta chains from one sample, sequenced in a study of T-cell reconstitution after alpha-beta-depleted transplantation in children. Researchers prepared the TCRbeta library using unique molecular identifiers, the study reports. From the PCR reads, TCRdb called clonotypes with MiXCR, one entry per CDR3 protein. The table lists under 250,000 distinct CDR3 sequences, 6.6% of them singletons, with 5.5% in the top ten. This material consisted of PBMCs, taken before TCRalphabeta/CD19-depleted stem cell transplant. The origin of the receptors is a boy between 2 and 10 years old with acute lymphoblastic leukemia, due to receive a stem cell transplant.

This clonotype was observed many times. The V gene is TRBV7-2, the J gene TRBJ2-1; no definite D call. CDR3 size: 12 residues. V lost 1 base and J lost 7, with 5 bases in between. Germline assignment: CDR1 SGHTA and CDR2 FQGNSA. Written as DNA, the CDR3 is TGTGCCAGCAGCTTAGGGTGGAATGAGCAGTTCTTC. Amino acids: CASSLGWNEQFF.

Ten or more counts support this clonotype. The chain links TRBV7-9 to TRBJ1-1, with 7 bases matching TRBD1. CDR3 size: 14 residues. The germline V gene has CDR1 SEHNR and CDR2 FQNEAQ (reference sequence). Unmatched junction bases numbered 4, after V lost 5 bases and J lost 1 base. The CDR3 sequence is CASSPTGENTEAFF. The CDR3 DNA follows: TGTGCCAGCAGCCCAACAGGGGAGAACACTGAAGCTTTCTTT.

In this sample, this clonotype turned up a few times. The genes are TRBV28 and TRBJ2-4; D gene unclear. The CDR3 is 13 residues long. The V end was cut by 7 bases, the J end by 1 base, with 8 bases between. Germline CDR1 is MDHEN and CDR2 is SYDVKM. CDR3 bases: TGTGCCAGCAATTCCGGGGCCAAAAACATTCAGTACTTC. It yields the protein CASNSGAKNIQYF.

This clonotype was picked up a small number of times. This chain joins TRBV7-2 and TRBJ2-6, with unresolved D. Between the trimmed V and J ends, which lost 1 base and 2 bases, there was a span of 12 bases. Per the germline V gene, CDR1 is SGHTA and CDR2 is FQGNSA. The CDR3 totals 17 residues. Here the CDR3 reads CASSLVGRIAGANVLTF. The CDR3 DNA is TGTGCCAGCAGCTTAGTGGGCAGGATCGCTGGGGCCAACGTCCTGACTTTC.

This clonotype was seen at least ten times. The rearrangement uses TRBV7-9 and TRBJ1-1; 7 bases fit TRBD1. CDR3 length equals 15 residues. CDR1 is SEHNR, CDR2 FQNEAQ, per germline (reference sequence). J gave up 0 bases and V 3 bases, and 4 bases lay outside the gene matches. The CDR3 DNA sequence: TGTGCCAGCAGCTTGCTACAGGGGATGAACACTGAAGCTTTCTTT. It specifies CASSLLQGMNTEAFF.

This clonotype was counted only a few times. The V gene is TRBV28, the J gene TRBJ1-3; no definite D call. Germline loops: CDR1 MDHEN, CDR2 SYDVKM. This CDR3 is built from 13 residues. Deletions cut 1 base from V and 7 bases from J, with 8 bases between. CDR3 sequence reads: CASSLSAPNTIYF. Here the CDR3 DNA reads TGTGCCAGCAGTTTATCGGCCCCGAACACCATATATTTT. Supplemented by reference TRBV28 and TRBJ1-3, the full variable domain reads DVKVTQSSRYLVKRTGEKVFLECVQDMDHENMFWYRQDPGLGLRLIYFSYDVKMKEKGDIPEGYSVSREKKERFSLILESASTNQTSMYLCASSLSAPNTIYFGEGSWLTVV.

This clonotype has a count of ten or more. The V call is TRBV7-2, the J call TRBJ2-3, with TRBD1 matching 10 bases. CDR3 length: 17 residues. Germline assignment: CDR1 SGHTA and CDR2 FQGNSA. The J segment lost 4 bases and the V segment lost 5 bases, leaving 12 bases of the junction unmatched. The CDR3 region is CASSLGVGTGVADTQYF. CDR3 DNA sequence: TGTGCCAGCAGCCTAGGGGTCGGGACAGGGGTTGCAGATACGCAGTATTTT. Together with reference TRBV7-2 and TRBJ2-3, the CDR3 gives the full variable domain: GAGVSQSPSNKVTEKGKDVELRCDPISGHTALYWYRQSLGQGLEFLIYFQGNSAPDKSGLPSDRFSAERTGGSVSTLTIQRTQQEDSAVYLCASSLGVGTGVADTQYFGPGTRLTVL.

This chain links TRBV28 with TRBJ2-7; 7 bases are a match to TRBD2. Germline V lookup: CDR1 MDHEN, CDR2 SYDVKM. The CDR3 runs to 13 residues. With V trimmed by 8 bases and J by 0 bases, 4 bases remained unmatched. CDR3 DNA: TGTGCCAGCCGGGGAGGGATCTCCTACGAGCAGTACTTC. As protein: CASRGGISYEQYF.

This clonotype occurred many times. The genes are TRBV7-9 and TRBJ2-3; D tentatively fits TRBD1 or TRBD2 (5 bases each). CDR1 is SEHNR and CDR2 is FQNEAQ in the germline V gene (reference sequence). The CDR3 consists of 16 residues. The germline V and J ends were trimmed by 6 bases and 2 bases, with 18 bases remaining between them. The CDR3 here is CASRRGTGSNTDTQYF. The DNA of the CDR3 is TGTGCCAGCAGGAGAGGGACCGGGTCTAACACAGATACGCAGTATTTT.

The chain uses TRBV12-3 or TRBV12-4 and TRBJ1-1; D is perhaps TRBD1 (6 bases). Trimming left V 5 bases short and J 1 base short, with 11 bases between. The CDR3 consists of 14 residues. DNA of the CDR3: TGTGCCAGCAGTGTCCAACAGGGGAACACTGAAGCTTTCTTT. Translation: CASSVQQGNTEAFF.

This clonotype was detected a few times. This sequence joins TRBV2 and TRBJ2-1; D not certain. The CDR3 covers 15 residues. Germline V gives CDR1 SNHLY, CDR2 FYNNEI. V was shortened by 5 bases and J by 7 bases, with 18 bases between the two germline ends. The CDR3 spells CASSKWAEKQNEQFF. As DNA, the CDR3 is TGTGCCAGCAGTAAATGGGCGGAGAAGCAGAATGAGCAGTTCTTC.

This clonotype was seen many times. The chain has TRBV28 and TRBJ1-2; 7 bases align to TRBD1. This CDR3 is 14 amino acids long. CDR1 and CDR2 from the germline V gene are MDHEN and SYDVKM. The V gene end was trimmed by 6 bases and the J gene end by 7 bases; junction bases not matched to a gene: 11. In nucleotides, the CDR3 is TGTGCCAGCAGGGAGCCTGAGACAGGGACTGGCTACACCTTC. This encodes CASREPETGTGYTF.

This chain joins TRBV28 and TRBJ2-2; D could derive from TRBD1 or TRBD2 (6 bases each). CDR1 is MDHEN, CDR2 SYDVKM, per germline. The V and J ends lost 8 bases and 6 bases respectively, with 19 bases between them. This CDR3 comprises 15 residues. The CDR3 DNA reads TGTGCCAGCTCCCCGGAAGGGGGGCTCGCCGGGGAGCTGTTTTTT. Protein sequence: CASSPEGGLAGELFF.

This clonotype was counted at least ten times. In DNA, the CDR3 is TGCGCCAGCAGCCCCGGGCGGGATACGCAGTATTTT. It specifies CASSPGRDTQYF. This chain joins TRBV4-3 and TRBJ2-3, with D unclear. The CDR3 has 12 residues. Germline V gene lookup returns CDR1 LGHNA and CDR2 YSLEER. V dropped 4 bases and J dropped 6 bases, with 8 bases sitting between them.

The sample holds many counts of this clonotype. The chain is built from TRBV4-3 and TRBJ2-7; D call uncertain. The CDR3 covers 16 residues. Trimming removed 3 bases at V and 0 bases at J, with 15 bases between. Looked up from germline, CDR1 is LGHNA and CDR2 is YSLEER. CDR3 loop: CASSHSKAWASYEQYF. The DNA of the CDR3 is TGCGCCAGCAGCCACAGCAAAGCGTGGGCCTCCTACGAGCAGTACTTC.

The sample holds many counts of this clonotype. The chain joins TRBV7-3 to TRBJ2-3, with D perhaps matching TRBD1 (6 bases). Per the germline V gene, CDR1 is SGHTA and CDR2 is FQGTGA. V lost 1 base and J 1 base, leaving 12 bases between the germline ends. The CDR3 is 16 amino acids. The CDR3 region is CASSLNGAGGTDTQYF. The CDR3 region has the DNA TGTGCCAGCAGCTTAAACGGGGCAGGGGGCACAGATACGCAGTATTTT.

Only a few counts were recorded for this clonotype. This rearrangement joins TRBV18 to TRBJ1-1; D is unresolved. The CDR3 is made up of 12 amino acids. Trimming took 5 bases from V and 0 from J, leaving 4 bases between them. Germline values: CDR1 KGHSH, CDR2 LQKENI. CDR3 in amino acids: CASSTMNTEAFF. The CDR3 DNA reads TGTGCCAGCTCAACCATGAACACTGAAGCTTTCTTT.

This clonotype has just a few counts. This chain links TRBV7-2 with TRBJ2-3; tentative D call: TRBD2 (6 bases). V was clipped by 5 bases and J by 4 bases, with 16 bases between them. CDR1 is SGHTA, CDR2 FQGNSA, per germline. The CDR3 covers 15 residues. CDR3 nucleotide sequence: TGTGCCAGCAGCCCGGAGGGGTTGGGAGCAGATACGCAGTATTTT. This translates into CASSPEGLGADTQYF.

This clonotype appeared many times. The V and J genes are TRBV28 and TRBJ1-2; D not certain. The CDR3 is made up of 11 amino acids. Trimming removed 10 bases at V and 1 base at J, with 7 bases between. Per the germline V gene, CDR1 is MDHEN and CDR2 is SYDVKM. The CDR3 region is CATVLNYGYTF. The CDR3 DNA reads as TGTGCCACCGTTCTTAACTATGGCTACACCTTC.

This clonotype was detected ten times or more. J is TRBJ2-4 and V is TRBV20-1; TRBD2 is a possible D gene (7 bases). CDR1 and CDR2 (germline): DFQATT, SNEGSKA (reference sequence). This CDR3 region has 15 residues. V was cut by 2 bases and J by 7 bases, with 18 bases left in between. For the CDR3, the DNA is TGCAGTGCTAGATTACGAGGGGGGGCCGTGAACATTCAGTACTTC. Amino acids: CSARLRGGAVNIQYF.

The rearrangement links TRBV6-2 or TRBV6-3 to TRBJ2-1; a weak D match, TRBD2 (6 bases). CDR1 is MNHEY, CDR2 SVGEGT, per germline. The CDR3 has 14 residues. V was pared by 6 bases and J by 9 bases, with 18 bases between. In DNA form, the CDR3 reads TGTGCCAGCAGCCCCCACCGGGACTCGCCTGAGCAGTTCTTC. The encoded protein is CASSPHRDSPEQFF.

This clonotype was recorded at least ten times. The genes are TRBV20-1 and TRBJ2-7; a weak D match, TRBD2 (5 bases). Per germline, CDR1 DFQATT and CDR2 SNEGSKA (reference sequence). Trimming removed 7 bases from V and 7 bases from J, with 17 bases in between. CDR3 length: 12 residues. CDR3 nucleotides: TGCAGTGTCAAGACACCCCCGGGGGAGCAGTACTTC. As protein: CSVKTPPGEQYF.

Many counts were recorded for this clonotype. The J gene is TRBJ2-7, the V gene TRBV29-1; tentative D call: TRBD1 (5 bases). V lost 4 bases and J 1 base, leaving 20 bases between the germline ends. The CDR3 consists of 16 residues. CDR1 SQVTM and CDR2 ANQGSEA come from the germline V gene. In DNA form, the CDR3 reads TGCAGCGTTGGTGGGGCGATTACAGACAGATCCTACGAGCAGTACTTC. Its translation is CSVGGAITDRSYEQYF.

This clonotype showed up many times. J is TRBJ1-1 and V is TRBV11-2; unclear D gene. Germline V gives CDR1 SGHAT, CDR2 FQNNGV. Trimming shortened V by 4 bases and J by 0 bases, and 15 bases separated the two germline ends. This CDR3 has 16 residues. The CDR3 sequence is CASSSDPTAMNTEAFF. DNA of the CDR3: TGTGCCAGCAGCTCAGACCCGACGGCGATGAACACTGAAGCTTTCTTT.

This clonotype has ten or more counts. The J gene is TRBJ2-1, the V gene TRBV27; D call uncertain. Trimming stripped 2 bases from V and 3 bases from J, with 8 bases between. CDR1 is MNHEY and CDR2 is SMNVEV in the germline V gene (reference sequence). This CDR3 is built from 14 residues. CDR3 protein: CASSLPDFYNEQFF. CDR3 coding DNA: TGTGCCAGCAGTTTACCTGATTTCTACAATGAGCAGTTCTTC.

Ten or more counts support this clonotype. The chain uses TRBV3-1 and TRBJ2-1, with D perhaps assigned TRBD1 or TRBD2 (6 bases each). There are 15 residues in the CDR3. The germline V gene encodes CDR1 LGHDT and CDR2 YNNKEL (reference sequence). Trimming took off 3 bases at V and 7 bases at J, with 16 bases between the two ends. CDR3 sequence (DNA): TGTGCCAGCAGCCAGGGGTTGGAGGGGGGAAATGAGCAGTTCTTC. Protein: CASSQGLEGGNEQFF.

This rearrangement joins TRBV12-3 or TRBV12-4 to TRBJ2-3; D uncertain. Trimming removed 0 bases at V and 5 bases at J, with 6 bases between. The CDR3 runs 13 residues. DNA of the CDR3: TGTGCCAGCAGTTTAGCCCTAAGAGATACGCAGTATTTT. Its translation is CASSLALRDTQYF.

About this clonotype itself: Relative to the germline gene, one junction end is altered; a read error may explain this. In nucleotides, the CDR3 is TGTGCCAGCTCTGGAGTCGCTAGCACCAATGAGCATTTCTTC. It codes for CASSGVASTNEHFF. The chain is built from TRBV11-3 and TRBJ2-1; weak D call: TRBD2 (5 bases). CDR1 SGHNT and CDR2 YENEEA come from the germline V gene. The CDR3 has 14 residues. The complete variable domain, with remaining parts taken from reference TRBV11-3 and TRBJ2-1, reads EAGVVQSPRYKIIEKKQPVAFWCNPISGHNTLYWYLQNLGQGPELLIRYENEEAVDDSQLPKDRFSAERLKGVDSTLKIQPAELGDSAVYLCASSGVASTNEHFFGPGTRLTVL.

This clonotype was detected ten times or more. V is TRBV20-1 and J is TRBJ1-2; no reliable D call. CDR3 size: 14 residues. Trimming removed 5 bases from V and 4 bases from J, with 17 bases in between. CDR1 and CDR2 from the germline V gene are DFQATT and SNEGSKA (reference sequence). The CDR3 reads CSAPGWRQVYGYTF. As DNA, the CDR3 is TGCAGTGCTCCGGGGTGGCGTCAGGTCTATGGCTACACCTTC.

This clonotype was seen repeatedly, ten times or more. The chain links TRBV4-1 to TRBJ1-5; D perhaps matches TRBD1 (6 bases). Trimming took 0 bases from V and 0 from J, leaving 12 bases between them. The CDR3 runs 17 residues. The germline V gene encodes CDR1 MGHRA and CDR2 YSYEKL. Here the CDR3 DNA reads TGCGCCAGCAGCCAAGATCCTGGACAGAATAGCAATCAGCCCCAGCATTTT. Translation gives CASSQDPGQNSNQPQHF.

This clonotype was seen at least ten times. The J gene is TRBJ2-1, the V gene TRBV27, with no clear D. The CDR3 extends over 12 amino acids. Germline V CDR1 and CDR2: MNHEY, SMNVEV (reference sequence). Trimming removed 2 bases from V and 8 bases from J, with 7 bases in between. DNA for the CDR3: TGTGCCAGCAGTTTAAGGGCAGATGAGCAGTTCTTC. Encoded protein: CASSLRADEQFF.

This clonotype showed up many times. The chain is built from TRBV20-1 and TRBJ2-2; no reliable D call. The CDR3 consists of 16 residues. Looked up from germline, CDR1 is DFQATT and CDR2 is SNEGSKA (reference sequence). The V end lost 3 bases, the J end lost 1 base, and 15 bases lay between the germline ends. This chain's CDR3 is CSARNWGSLNTGELFF. CDR3 sequence (DNA): TGCAGTGCTAGGAACTGGGGAAGCTTGAACACCGGGGAGCTGTTTTTT.